These 28 T cell receptor beta chains share one sample of origin, sequenced in a study of shared clonotypes between healthy human individuals. The method was immunoSEQ multiplex PCR; TCRdb's version includes in-frame clones alone and lacks a portion of them. The data hold about 490,000 clones, with 65% to 80% observed a single time. Sample: PBMCs. Receptors were obtained from a woman aged 40 to 50 in good health. Some clones in this sample may be carry-over from other donors' samples.

This clone was recorded once. The V gene is TRBV29-1, the J gene TRBJ1-2; D gene uncertain. Looked up from germline, CDR1 is SQVTM and CDR2 is ANQGSEA. Trimming took off 4 bases at V and 5 bases at J, with 8 bases between the two ends. The CDR3 has 11 residues. The CDR3 coding sequence is TGCAGCGTTGGGGAATCGTATGGCTACACCTTC. Its translation: CSVGESYGYTF.

This chain uses TRBV28 with TRBJ2-7, with 8 bases aligning to TRBD1. CDR1 and CDR2 (germline): MDHEN, SYDVKM. The CDR3 runs to 14 residues. The V gene end was trimmed by 5 bases and the J gene end by 6 bases; junction bases not matched to a gene: 9. CDR3 amino acids: CASSPRDRRGEQYF. As DNA, the CDR3 is TGTGCCAGCAGTCCCCGGGACAGGAGGGGCGAGCAGTACTTC.

DNA of the CDR3: TGTGCCAGCAGTTTGATAAGGGGCGAGCAGTACTTC. This gives the protein CASSLIRGEQYF. V and J are TRBV27 and TRBJ2-7, with D possibly being TRBD1 (5 bases). The CDR3 runs to 12 residues. Looked up from germline, CDR1 is MNHEY and CDR2 is SMNVEV (reference sequence). Trimming cost V 3 bases and J 6 bases, with 9 bases left between them.

V gene TRBV27 combines with J gene TRBJ1-1, with D hard to call. Trimming shortened V by 5 bases and J by 4 bases, and 17 bases separated the two germline ends. The CDR3 runs 15 residues. Per germline, CDR1 MNHEY and CDR2 SMNVEV (reference sequence). The CDR3 is CASSPQPASGTEAFF. The DNA for the CDR3 is TGTGCCAGCAGTCCCCAACCCGCGTCAGGCACTGAAGCTTTCTTT.

This clone was observed once. This chain joins TRBV5-1 and TRBJ2-3, with 8 bases lining up with TRBD2. The CDR3 is 18 amino acids. The ends lost 4 bases at V and 0 bases at J; junction bases unmatched: 13. Germline CDR1 SGHRS, CDR2 YFSETQ. The DNA for the CDR3 is TGCGCCAGCAGCATACTAGCGACAAGCGGGGGTAGCACAGATACGCAGTATTTT. This codes for CASSILATSGGSTDTQYF.

J is TRBJ2-1 and V is TRBV30; either TRBD1 or TRBD2 may fit D (6 bases each). V was pared by 0 bases and J by 10 bases, with 19 bases between. Germline V gene data show CDR1 as GTSNPN and CDR2 as SVGIG (reference sequence). This CDR3 comprises 15 residues. The CDR3 sequence is CAWSVAGSLGGEQFF. The CDR3, as DNA: TGTGCCTGGAGTGTAGCAGGTTCCCTAGGGGGGGAGCAGTTCTTC.

V usage is TRBV30 and J usage is TRBJ1-2, with a weak D call TRBD1 (5 bases). The length of the CDR3 is 11 residues. V shed 5 bases and J shed 6 bases, with 10 bases lying between them. CDR1 is GTSNPN and CDR2 is SVGIG in the germline V gene (reference sequence). CDR3 sequence: CAWQGPHGYTF. The DNA of the CDR3 is TGTGCCTGGCAGGGACCCCATGGCTACACCTTC.

The V call is TRBV28, the J call TRBJ2-1, with TRBD2 matching over 9 bases. Germline V gene lookup returns CDR1 MDHEN and CDR2 SYDVKM. V shed 7 bases, J shed 10 bases, and the junction held 14 bases outside the gene matches. This CDR3 has 15 residues. The CDR3 protein is CASIHGGRAQEEQFF. CDR3 sequence (DNA): TGTGCCAGCATCCACGGCGGGAGGGCGCAGGAGGAGCAGTTCTTC.

This chain links TRBV9 with TRBJ2-3; the match to TRBD2 covers 11 bases. V gave up 0 bases and J gave up 2 bases; unmatched junction bases: 11. Germline CDR1 SGDLS, CDR2 YYNGEE. The CDR3 has 19 residues. CDR3 amino acids: CASSVGWGLAGGHTDTQYF. CDR3 nucleotides: TGTGCCAGCAGCGTAGGATGGGGGCTAGCGGGAGGCCACACAGATACGCAGTATTTT.

This chain uses TRBV25-1 with TRBJ2-5; maybe TRBD2 (7 bases). Germline assignment: CDR1 MGHDK and CDR2 SYGVNS. Trimming took off 1 base at V and 1 base at J, with 16 bases between the two ends. This CDR3 is 17 amino acids long. The CDR3 protein is CASSEWGGRGGQETQYF. DNA for the CDR3: TGTGCCAGCAGTGAATGGGGGGGCCGGGGTGGCCAAGAGACCCAGTACTTC.

This rearrangement joins TRBV15 to TRBJ2-1; tentatively, D is TRBD2 (5 bases). The germline V and J ends were trimmed by 1 base and 4 bases, with 11 bases remaining between them. The length of the CDR3 is 15 residues. Germline V gene data show CDR1 as LNHNV and CDR2 as YYDKDF (reference sequence). CDR3 nucleotides: TGTGCCACCAGCAGAGGGACTCAAACGTACAATGAGCAGTTCTTC. The encoded protein is CATSRGTQTYNEQFF.

The chain recombines TRBV6-1 with TRBJ2-1; either TRBD1 or TRBD2 may fit D (5 bases each). V lost 7 bases and J lost 0, with 13 bases in between. Per the germline V gene, CDR1 is MNHNS and CDR2 is SASEGT. The CDR3 is 15 amino acids. CDR3 DNA sequence: TGTGCCAGCACCCGGGACGAGAACTCCTACAATGAGCAGTTCTTC. Protein product: CASTRDENSYNEQFF.

This sequence joins TRBV27 and TRBJ2-7; 11 bases fit TRBD2. The germline CDR1 and CDR2 sequences are MNHEY and SMNVEV (reference sequence). The J segment lost 1 base and the V segment lost 4 bases, leaving 3 bases of the junction unmatched. CDR3 size: 15 residues. The CDR3 bases are TGTGCCAGCAGTTCCCGGACTAGCGGGTCCTACGAGCAGTACTTC. Its translation is CASSSRTSGSYEQYF.

J is TRBJ2-1 and V is TRBV11-2; 9 bases fit TRBD2. CDR3 length equals 16 residues. After removal of 5 bases from V and 9 bases from J, the junction contained 14 bases not matched to a gene. Per germline, CDR1 SGHAT and CDR2 FQNNGV. In DNA, the CDR3 is TGTGCCAGCAGCCTAGCGGGGTGGGGCCCCACAGGTGAGCAGTTCTTC. Translating gives CASSLAGWGPTGEQFF.

This chain connects TRBV6-1 to TRBJ1-5; the D gene is possibly TRBD1 (5 bases). Trimming stripped 8 bases from V and 3 bases from J, with 11 bases between. This CDR3 contains 13 residues. Germline assignment: CDR1 MNHNS and CDR2 SASEGT. CDR3 sequence reads: CASVDTDNQPQHF. Here the CDR3 DNA reads TGTGCCAGCGTGGACACTGACAATCAGCCCCAGCATTTT.

CDR3 amino acids: CASSRREFNTDTQYF. The CDR3 DNA reads as TGTGCCAGTAGTAGACGGGAGTTTAACACAGATACGCAGTATTTT. The J gene is TRBJ2-3, the V gene TRBV19; TRBD2 is a possible D gene (6 bases). The V and J ends lost 4 bases and 2 bases respectively, with 13 bases between them. Germline CDR1 LNHDA, CDR2 SQIVND (reference sequence). This CDR3 is 15 amino acids long. The full variable domain, in which reference TRBV19 and TRBJ2-3 provide the parts outside the CDR3, is DGGITQSPKYLFRKEGQNVTLSCEQNLNHDAMYWYRQDPGQGLRLIYYSQIVNDFQKGDIAEGYSVSREKKESFPLTVTSAQKNPTAFYLCASSRREFNTDTQYFGPGTRLTVL.

This clone came up once. A read error is the likely source, as a far larger clone sits one nucleotide away. J is TRBJ2-7 and V is TRBV9; 8 bases line up with TRBD2. This CDR3 has 14 residues. The J segment lost 5 bases and the V segment lost 3 bases, leaving 7 bases of the junction unmatched. Germline V gene lookup returns CDR1 SGDLS and CDR2 YYNGEE. In DNA, the CDR3 is TGTGCCAGCAGCGCAGCGGGAGTCCCCAACGAGCAGTACTTC. Translated, it gives CASSAAGVPNEQYF. Full variable domain (missing parts from reference TRBV9 and TRBJ2-7): DSGVTQTPKHLITATGQRVTLRCSPRSGDLSVYWYQQSLDQGLQFLIQYYNGEERAKGNILERFSAQQFPDLHSELNLSSLELGDSALYFCASSAAGVPNEQYFGPGTRLTVT.

A note on this clone: The germline gene is not matched at one end of the junction; a read error may be the cause. The chain is built from TRBV27 and TRBJ1-2, with D hard to call. CDR3 length equals 11 residues. CDR1 and CDR2 (germline): MNHEY, SMNVEV (reference sequence). Here the CDR3 reads CASSFGANSYF. CDR3 nucleotides: TGTGCCAGCAGTTTTGGTGCTAACAGCTACTTC.

This clone occurred a few times. The gene calls are TRBV15 and TRBJ1-3; possible D gene TRBD1, 6 bases. This CDR3 has 15 residues. The V gene lost 4 bases and the J gene lost 0 bases, with 10 bases spanning the gap. The germline V gene has CDR1 LNHNV and CDR2 YYDKDF (reference sequence). CDR3 residues: CATSKTRGSGNTIYF. As DNA, the CDR3 is TGTGCCACCAGCAAAACCAGGGGCTCTGGAAACACCATATATTTT.

About this clone: Within the sample, other DNA sequences also encode this same CDR3. V usage is TRBV2 and J usage is TRBJ2-1; possibly TRBD1 for D (6 bases). The V and J ends lost 2 bases and 0 bases respectively, with 8 bases between them. The CDR3 totals 15 residues. The germline V gene has CDR1 SNHLY and CDR2 FYNNEI. CDR3 coding DNA: TGTGCCAGCAGTGAAATAGGGGGCTCCTACAATGAGCAGTTCTTC. Amino acids: CASSEIGGSYNEQFF.

The V gene is TRBV9, the J gene TRBJ2-6; D is unresolved. V lost 4 bases and J lost 3, with 11 bases in between. Germline V lookup: CDR1 SGDLS, CDR2 YYNGEE. The CDR3 runs 15 residues. The CDR3 DNA follows: TGTGCCAGCAGCACCTACAGTGGTGGGGCCAACGTCCTGACTTTC. Its translation is CASSTYSGGANVLTF.

The chain couples TRBV2 to TRBJ2-7; D gene ambiguous. Trimming stripped 6 bases from V and 4 bases from J, with 10 bases between. The V gene's germline CDR1 is SNHLY and CDR2 FYNNEI. The CDR3 is made up of 12 amino acids. Written as DNA, the CDR3 is TGTGCCAGCAGGTCCCCCTCGTACGAGCAGTACTTC. It codes for CASRSPSYEQYF.

The chain recombines TRBV28 with TRBJ1-1, with a possible D match to TRBD1 (6 bases). Per germline, CDR1 MDHEN and CDR2 SYDVKM. V lost 4 bases and J 0 bases, leaving 18 bases between the germline ends. There are 17 residues in the CDR3. The CDR3 sequence is CASSSPRRGFMNTEAFF. The CDR3 DNA follows: TGTGCCAGCAGTTCCCCGAGGAGGGGGTTCATGAACACTGAAGCTTTCTTT.

The chain couples TRBV7-3 to TRBJ1-5; D gene unclear. The V end lost 0 bases, the J end lost 2 bases, and 2 bases lay between the germline ends. The CDR3 has 13 residues. Germline V gene sequence: CDR1 SGHTA, CDR2 FQGTGA. The CDR3 here is CASSLTGNQPQHF. CDR3 bases: TGTGCCAGCAGCTTAACTGGCAATCAGCCCCAGCATTTT.

The chain uses TRBV2 and TRBJ2-7; either TRBD1 or TRBD2 may fit D (6 bases each). V was cut by 6 bases and J by 3 bases, with 21 bases left in between. The CDR3 has 16 amino acids. Looked up from germline, CDR1 is SNHLY and CDR2 is FYNNEI. CDR3 in amino acids: CASSTRGVGTRYEQYF. The CDR3 DNA sequence: TGTGCCAGCAGCACGAGGGGGGTCGGGACTCGCTACGAGCAGTACTTC.

This clone was counted a few times. The rearrangement links TRBV2 to TRBJ2-1; 9 bases match TRBD2. There are 14 residues in the CDR3. The germline V gene encodes CDR1 SNHLY and CDR2 FYNNEI. Trimming removed 3 bases from V and 8 bases from J; junction bases left unmatched: 5. The CDR3 DNA sequence: TGTGCCAGCAGTGAGCGCGGGGGGGTTTATGAGCAGTTCTTC. It is translated as CASSERGGVYEQFF.

This clone was found once. The chain employs TRBV7-8 and TRBJ2-1, with 15 bases fitting TRBD2. V was pared by 3 bases and J by 9 bases, with 9 bases of the junction left unmatched. Germline CDR1 and CDR2: SGHVS and FQNEAQ. This CDR3 contains 17 residues. The CDR3: CASSLNPGLAGGGEQFF. Written as DNA, the CDR3 is TGTGCCAGCAGCTTGAATCCGGGACTAGCGGGAGGCGGTGAGCAGTTCTTC.

This clone was seen just once. V usage is TRBV19 and J usage is TRBJ2-2; 8 nucleotides agree with TRBD2. Germline V gene lookup returns CDR1 LNHDA and CDR2 SQIVND (reference sequence). The V gene end was trimmed by 2 bases and the J gene end by 2 bases; junction bases not matched to a gene: 13. This CDR3 contains 19 residues. The CDR3 spells CASSITGADLAGNTGELFF. The CDR3 region has the DNA TGTGCCAGTAGTATAACCGGGGCTGATTTAGCGGGAAACACCGGGGAGCTGTTTTTT.